A selection of T cell receptor beta chains follows, all from one sample in a study of T cell responses to AZD1222 COVID-19 vaccine. The protocol was immunoSEQ multiplex PCR, while the TCRdb copy is restricted to in-frame clones and leaves out a portion. The sample shows roughly 25,000 clones, around 83% of them seen only once. Sequencing used peripheral blood, obtained 28 days after the second AZD1222 dose. These receptors were obtained from an adult who received the AZD1222 COVID-19 vaccine. The CDR3 runs from the conserved cysteine through the conserved F or W. Each record gives: V gene, D gene, J gene, clone size, CDR3 DNA, CDR3 protein. A D gene is named only where the DNA matches it firmly. Clone size is shown for a subset of rows, as once, few, many or a class of expanded clone.

v_gene: TRBV9
d_gene: NA
j_gene: TRBJ2-3
abundance: NA
CDR3nt: TGTGCCAGCAGCGTAGGTGGAGCTTACCAAACAGATACGCAGTATTTT
CDR3aa: CASSVGGAYQTDTQYF

v_gene: TRBV15
d_gene: TRBD2
j_gene: TRBJ2-5
abundance: NA
CDR3nt: TGTGCCACCAGCAGACTACCGGGGCTAGCGGGGGGGCCCCAAGAGACCCAGTACTTC
CDR3aa: CATSRLPGLAGGPQETQYF

v_gene: TRBV7-2
d_gene: NA
j_gene: TRBJ1-6
abundance: NA
CDR3nt: TGTGCCAGCAGCTTCTCTCGGGGCGAATGGTCACCCCTCCACTTT
CDR3aa: CASSFSRGEWSPLHF

v_gene: TRBV29-1
d_gene: NA
j_gene: TRBJ1-5
abundance: few
CDR3nt: TGCAGCGTTGGTTCCGGGGACAATCAGCCCCAGCATTTT
CDR3aa: CSVGSGDNQPQHF

v_gene: TRBV7-2
d_gene: NA
j_gene: TRBJ1-2
abundance: once
CDR3nt: TGTGCCAGCAGCTTAGTAAGAGGAACAAAGGGCTACACCTTC
CDR3aa: CASSLVRGTKGYTF

v_gene: TRBV6-5
d_gene: TRBD2
j_gene: TRBJ2-7
abundance: NA
CDR3nt: TGTGCCAGCAGTTCCCCTCCGCGGGGGTCCCACGAGCAGTACTTC
CDR3aa: CASSSPPRGSHEQYF

v_gene: TRBV18
d_gene: NA
j_gene: TRBJ2-1
abundance: few
CDR3nt: TGTGCCAGCTCACCTCAGGGGTCTGAGCAGTTCTTC
CDR3aa: CASSPQGSEQFF

v_gene: TRBV10-3
d_gene: NA
j_gene: TRBJ1-2
abundance: few
CDR3nt: TGTGCCATCAGCAGTGGCGGGGGTGGCTACACCTTC
CDR3aa: CAISSGGGGYTF

v_gene: TRBV5-4
d_gene: TRBD1
j_gene: TRBJ1-4
abundance: NA
CDR3nt: TGTGCCAGCAGCCCGGGACAGCGGGGTGAAAAACTGTTTTTT
CDR3aa: CASSPGQRGEKLFF

v_gene: TRBV28
d_gene: NA
j_gene: TRBJ2-5
abundance: NA
CDR3nt: TGTGCCAGCAGTTCCCTGCTACACGGGGCAGAGACCCAGTACTTC
CDR3aa: CASSSLLHGAETQYF

v_gene: TRBV28
d_gene: NA
j_gene: TRBJ2-2
abundance: NA
CDR3nt: TGTGCCAGCAGTCTCTTGGTGGTCGGGGAGCTGTTTTTT
CDR3aa: CASSLLVVGELFF

v_gene: TRBV3-1/TRBV3-2
d_gene: NA
j_gene: TRBJ1-1
abundance: NA
CDR3nt: TGTGCCAGCAGCCAAAGGGCAGGGGTACCTGAAGCTTTCTTT
CDR3aa: CASSQRAGVPEAFF

v_gene: TRBV5-1
d_gene: TRBD1
j_gene: TRBJ2-1
abundance: NA
CDR3nt: TGCGCCAGCAGCTTGTTTGGACAGGGGGCTATTAGTGATGAGCAGTTCTTC
CDR3aa: CASSLFGQGAISDEQFF

v_gene: TRBV7-2
d_gene: NA
j_gene: TRBJ2-1
abundance: NA
CDR3nt: TGTGCCAGCCGAAAGCTAACGGGAGTAAGATACAATGAGCAGTTCTTC
CDR3aa: CASRKLTGVRYNEQFF

v_gene: TRBV18
d_gene: NA
j_gene: TRBJ2-1
abundance: once
CDR3nt: TGTGCCAGCTCACCACTAGACAGTCCCTACAATGAGCAGTTCTTC
CDR3aa: CASSPLDSPYNEQFF

v_gene: TRBV6-5
d_gene: TRBD1
j_gene: TRBJ1-4
abundance: medium-sized
CDR3nt: TGTGCCAGCAGTCCCCCGACAGGGGATGTCGGAAAACTGTTTTTT
CDR3aa: CASSPPTGDVGKLFF

v_gene: TRBV3-1/TRBV3-2
d_gene: TRBD1
j_gene: TRBJ1-2
abundance: NA
CDR3nt: TGTGCCAGCAGCCCTCCTGCGACAGGGACGTACTATGGCTACACCTTC
CDR3aa: CASSPPATGTYYGYTF

v_gene: TRBV14
d_gene: NA
j_gene: TRBJ2-2
abundance: NA
CDR3nt: TGTGCCAGCAGCGAGGTGACGTCCGGGGAGCTGTTTTTT
CDR3aa: CASSEVTSGELFF

v_gene: TRBV12-3/TRBV12-4
d_gene: NA
j_gene: TRBJ1-2
abundance: NA
CDR3nt: TGTGCCAGCAGTTTACTGGGCAGCTATGGCTACACCTTC
CDR3aa: CASSLLGSYGYTF

v_gene: TRBV18
d_gene: TRBD2
j_gene: TRBJ2-7
abundance: NA
CDR3nt: TGTGCCAGCTCACCACGGGGACTAGCGGGCCTCCTGGAGCAGTACTTC
CDR3aa: CASSPRGLAGLLEQYF

v_gene: TRBV7-6
d_gene: NA
j_gene: TRBJ1-3
abundance: NA
CDR3nt: TGTGCCAGCAGCCCAAGTATCTTCATGGGACCCGTAGGAAACACCATATATTTT
CDR3aa: CASSPSIFMGPVGNTIYF

v_gene: TRBV28
d_gene: NA
j_gene: TRBJ2-7
abundance: NA
CDR3nt: TGTGCCAGCAGCCCCACCAGTAACTACGAGCAGTACTTC
CDR3aa: CASSPTSNYEQYF

v_gene: TRBV19
d_gene: NA
j_gene: TRBJ1-4
abundance: NA
CDR3nt: TGTGCCAGTAGTATGGGACGGCTGAATGAAAAACTGTTTTTT
CDR3aa: CASSMGRLNEKLFF

v_gene: TRBV15
d_gene: NA
j_gene: TRBJ2-2
abundance: NA
CDR3nt: TGTGCCACCAGCAGATCGGGGAGAATTAACACCGGGGAGCTGTTTTTT
CDR3aa: CATSRSGRINTGELFF

v_gene: TRBV5-4
d_gene: TRBD1
j_gene: TRBJ1-1
abundance: NA
CDR3nt: TGTGCCAGCAGCTTGGCCCCGACAGGGGGGGGTACTGAAGCTTTCTTT
CDR3aa: CASSLAPTGGGTEAFF

v_gene: TRBV28
d_gene: NA
j_gene: TRBJ2-4
abundance: NA
CDR3nt: TGTGCCAGCAGTTTTGAAGCGGTAGCCAAAAACATTCAGTACTTC
CDR3aa: CASSFEAVAKNIQYF

v_gene: TRBV28
d_gene: NA
j_gene: TRBJ2-3
abundance: NA
CDR3nt: TGTGCCAGCACCCAGACATCCCGCACAGATACGCAGTATTTT
CDR3aa: CASTQTSRTDTQYF

v_gene: TRBV27
d_gene: NA
j_gene: TRBJ1-3
abundance: NA
CDR3nt: TGTGCCAGCAGTTTATCTGGTGGAAACACCATATATTTT
CDR3aa: CASSLSGGNTIYF